This is a list of T cell receptor beta chains from one sample in a study of cytomegalovirus exposure and HLA in healthy donors. The assay was immunoSEQ multiplex PCR, and TCRdb's table has in-frame clones only and misses some. The table records about 120,000 clones, about 66% of them present only once. The specimen was PBMCs. The receptors stem from a man aged 30 to 45 in good health and CMV-seropositive. Each CDR3 is given with its conserved first and last residue. The D gene is left open where the match is weak. Only some rows state a clone size, as once, few, many or a class for expanded clones.

D,V,size,J,CDR3,DNA
TRBD1,TRBV5-6,few,TRBJ1-5,CASSLYRQGRNQPQHF,TGTGCCAGCAGCCTATACCGACAGGGTCGCAATCAGCCCCAGCATTTT
TRBD1,TRBV9,NA,TRBJ2-6,CASSGTGVSSGANVLTF,TGTGCCAGCAGCGGGACAGGGGTCTCCTCTGGGGCCAACGTCCTGACTTTC
TRBD2,TRBV6-6,NA,TRBJ2-1,CASSYPARENNEQFF,TGTGCCAGCAGTTACCCCGCGCGGGAGAACAATGAGCAGTTCTTC
TRBD2,TRBV7-9,NA,TRBJ2-2,CASSLVLAGEITGELFF,TGTGCCAGCAGCTTAGTACTAGCGGGAGAGATTACCGGGGAGCTGTTTTTT
NA,TRBV7-3,once,TRBJ2-2,CASSLGGYTGELFF,TGTGCCAGCAGCTTGGGGGGTTACACCGGGGAGCTGTTTTTT
TRBD1,TRBV18,NA,TRBJ1-1,CASSLTTGVNTEAFF,TGTGCCAGCTCATTAACGACAGGGGTCAACACTGAAGCTTTCTTT
NA,TRBV28,NA,TRBJ2-7,CASSSSLATYEQYF,TGTGCCAGCAGTTCAAGCCTAGCAACCTACGAGCAGTACTTC
TRBD1,TRBV6-6,few,TRBJ1-5,CASSQTGEQPQHF,TGTGCCAGCAGTCAAACAGGGGAGCAGCCCCAGCATTTT
TRBD1,TRBV10-3,NA,TRBJ1-2,CAISGDRSNYGYTF,TGTGCCATCAGTGGGGACAGATCGAACTATGGCTACACCTTC
TRBD2,TRBV5-4,few,TRBJ2-3,CASSQSGGRGTDTQYF,TGTGCCAGCAGCCAGTCGGGCGGGAGAGGAACAGATACGCAGTATTTT
NA,TRBV6-5,NA,TRBJ1-3,CASRSLFGNTIYF,TGTGCCAGCAGGAGTCTCTTCGGAAACACCATATATTTT
TRBD1,TRBV11-2,few,TRBJ2-7,CASSSFPRGRSYEQYF,TGTGCCAGCAGCTCCTTTCCCAGGGGGCGATCCTACGAGCAGTACTTC
TRBD2,TRBV7-2,once,TRBJ2-3,CASSRLTGRADTQYF,TGTGCCAGCAGCCGCCTGACGGGGAGGGCAGATACGCAGTATTTT
NA,TRBV2,NA,TRBJ2-3,CASSGWSRSHTQYF,TGTGCCAGCAGTGGATGGTCGCGAAGTCATACGCAGTATTTT
TRBD1,TRBV6-5,NA,TRBJ1-2,CASSSTGAYGYTF,TGTGCCAGCAGTTCCACAGGGGCCTATGGCTACACCTTC
NA,TRBV7-2,NA,TRBJ2-2,CASSFQANTGELFF,TGTGCCAGCAGCTTTCAGGCGAACACCGGGGAGCTGTTTTTT
TRBD2,TRBV9,NA,TRBJ2-5,CASSVLSGGYQETQYF,TGTGCCAGCAGCGTACTTAGCGGGGGGTACCAAGAGACCCAGTACTTC
NA,TRBV7-3,once,TRBJ2-6,CASSSDSSGANVLTF,TGTGCCAGCAGCTCCGACAGCTCTGGGGCCAACGTCCTGACTTTC
TRBD1,TRBV27,NA,TRBJ2-7,CASSLSPGTGYYEQYF,TGTGCCAGCAGTTTATCCCCCGGGACAGGGTACTACGAGCAGTACTTC
TRBD2,TRBV18,once,TRBJ2-7,CASSPRIAGEQYF,TGTGCCAGCTCACCCCGAATAGCGGGGGAGCAGTACTTC
NA,TRBV5-1,NA,TRBJ2-1,CASRRGAYEQFF,TGCGCCAGCAGACGAGGCGCCTATGAGCAGTTCTTC
TRBD1,TRBV5-4,NA,TRBJ1-2,CASSLLAGRGLGYTF,TGTGCCAGCAGCTTACTGGCCGGCAGGGGGCTCGGCTACACCTTC
TRBD1,TRBV9,once,TRBJ2-7,CASSQTGVETYEQYF,TGTGCCAGCAGCCAAACAGGGGTAGAGACCTACGAGCAGTACTTC
TRBD1,TRBV5-1,NA,TRBJ2-7,CASSWGQGSYEQYF,TGCGCCAGCAGCTGGGGACAGGGTTCCTACGAGCAGTACTTC
NA,TRBV5-5,NA,TRBJ2-1,CASSRTGSSYNEQFF,TGTGCCAGCAGCCGAACCGGGAGCTCCTACAATGAGCAGTTCTTC
NA,TRBV7-9,few,TRBJ1-1,CASSLLGVNTEAFF,TGTGCCAGCAGCTTACTCGGGGTGAACACTGAAGCTTTCTTT
NA,TRBV7-6,NA,TRBJ1-1,CASRPGVGNTEAFF,TGTGCCAGCAGACCAGGGGTGGGGAACACTGAAGCTTTCTTT
TRBD1,TRBV19,NA,TRBJ1-1,CASTPATGYTEAFF,TGTGCCAGTACCCCCGCGACAGGGTACACTGAAGCTTTCTTT
NA,TRBV18,NA,TRBJ1-1,CASSRLLPTANPNTEAFF,TGTGCCAGCTCACGCCTCCTACCGACAGCCAACCCTAACACTGAAGCTTTCTTT
TRBD2,TRBV5-6,NA,TRBJ2-1,CASSSGLAGTYNEQFF,TGTGCCAGCAGCTCCGGACTAGCCGGAACCTACAATGAGCAGTTCTTC
NA,TRBV7-3,NA,TRBJ2-7,CASSHGTTYEQYF,TGTGCCAGCAGCCACGGGACAACCTACGAGCAGTACTTC
TRBD1,TRBV7-9,NA,TRBJ1-2,CASSWQDRVYGYTF,TGTGCCAGCAGCTGGCAGGACAGGGTCTATGGCTACACCTTC
NA,TRBV21-1,NA,TRBJ1-2,CASSRGTGQFWVGYTF,TGTGCCAGCAGCAGAGGGACAGGTCAATTTTGGGTGGGCTACACCTTC
NA,TRBV29-1,few,TRBJ1-1,CSAFGGRNMNTEAFF,TGCAGCGCCTTTGGCGGTCGTAATATGAACACTGAAGCTTTCTTT
NA,TRBV5-4,NA,TRBJ1-1,CASSLDRDTNTEAFF,TGTGCCAGCAGCTTGGACCGGGACACGAACACTGAAGCTTTCTTT
NA,TRBV19,NA,TRBJ1-1,CASSTGYYTEAFF,TGTGCCAGTAGTACAGGGTACTACACTGAAGCTTTCTTT
TRBD1,TRBV5-1,NA,TRBJ1-1,CASSQDRENTEAFF,TGCGCCAGCAGCCAGGACAGGGAGAACACTGAAGCTTTCTTT
NA,TRBV7-3,few,TRBJ2-1,CASSLIPTTTEQFF,TGTGCCAGCAGCTTAATCCCCACGACTACTGAGCAGTTCTTC
NA,TRBV18,NA,TRBJ2-2,CASSPTRLNTGELFF,TGTGCCAGCTCACCTACCAGGCTAAACACCGGGGAGCTGTTTTTT
NA,TRBV10-2,once,TRBJ2-7,CASGGGSYEQYF,TGCGCCAGCGGCGGAGGGTCCTACGAGCAGTACTTC
NA,TRBV10-1,NA,TRBJ2-3,CASSEGLTDTQYF,TGCGCCAGCAGTGAGGGACTGACAGATACGCAGTATTTT
TRBD1,TRBV7-8,NA,TRBJ2-2,CASSLVGGHTGELFF,TGTGCCAGCAGCTTAGTAGGGGGCCACACCGGGGAGCTGTTTTTT
TRBD2,TRBV5-1,NA,TRBJ2-7,CASSWDLAGVGYEQYF,TGCGCCAGCAGCTGGGACCTAGCGGGAGTTGGCTACGAGCAGTACTTC
TRBD1,TRBV9,NA,TRBJ2-3,CASSTNRGLDTQYF,TGTGCCAGCAGCACGAACAGGGGGCTAGATACGCAGTATTTT
NA,TRBV5-6,NA,TRBJ1-1,CASSWIGRGTEAFF,TGTGCCAGCAGTTGGATTGGAAGGGGCACTGAAGCTTTCTTT
NA,TRBV5-1,NA,TRBJ2-1,CASSQLLQGSYNEQFF,TGCGCCAGCAGCCAATTATTACAGGGCTCCTACAATGAGCAGTTCTTC
NA,TRBV7-8,NA,TRBJ2-4,CASSPRVDGGIQYF,TGTGCCAGCAGCCCCCGAGTGGACGGGGGCATTCAGTACTTC
NA,TRBV9,NA,TRBJ2-7,CASSVGPQGGNEQYF,TGTGCCAGCAGCGTGGGCCCCCAGGGTGGGAACGAGCAGTACTTC
TRBD1,TRBV5-5,NA,TRBJ1-2,CASSRDRGSLSYGYTF,TGTGCCAGCAGCCGGGACAGGGGGAGTCTATCGTATGGCTACACCTTC
TRBD1,TRBV7-2,NA,TRBJ1-1,CASSYRTGETEAFF,TGTGCCAGCAGCTACCGGACAGGGGAGACTGAAGCTTTCTTT
NA,TRBV7-2,NA,TRBJ1-2,CASSFQGIYGYTF,TGTGCCAGCAGCTTCCAGGGTATCTATGGCTACACCTTC
TRBD1,TRBV5-1,NA,TRBJ2-3,CASSRRGQGSPDTQYF,TGCGCCAGCAGCCGGAGGGGACAGGGGAGCCCAGATACGCAGTATTTT
TRBD1,TRBV5-6,NA,TRBJ1-2,CASSLVAGGNYGYTF,TGTGCCAGCAGCTTGGTGGCAGGGGGCAACTATGGCTACACCTTC
NA,TRBV7-8,NA,TRBJ2-2,CASSFSLPTGELFF,TGTGCCAGCAGCTTTTCACTTCCCACCGGGGAGCTGTTTTTT
TRBD1,TRBV5-1,NA,TRBJ1-1,CASSPDRGMNTEAFF,TGCGCCAGCAGCCCGGACAGGGGAATGAACACTGAAGCTTTCTTT